This T cell receptor beta chain was observed in a study of cytomegalovirus exposure and HLA in healthy donors. As for this clone: Antigen unknown.

The PCR made use of 60 Vbeta and 13 Jbeta primers. Only in-frame clones appear in the TCRdb table, and some are missing; sequencing was by immunoSEQ multiplex PCR. The sample has about 120,000 clones; around four fifths are singletons. Likely unrecorded immune exposures existed in these nominally healthy donors. This CDR3 contains 15 residues. Trimming left V 0 bases short and J 2 bases short, with 9 bases between. Germline V gene lookup returns CDR1 SGHNT and CDR2 YYREEE (reference sequence). Study-level points and caveats: In a later analysis, HLA-C alleles had the fewest associated TCRs, DRB1 alleles the most.

This sequence was found in a man aged 30 to 45 in good health and CMV-seropositive. The chain links TRBV5-4 to TRBJ2-1; D unclear. The source material was PBMCs. CDR3 region: CASSLGANAYNEQFF. CDR3 bases: TGTGCCAGCAGCTTGGGGGCCAATGCCTACAATGAGCAGTTCTTC.